A selection of T cell receptor beta chains follows, all from one sample in a study of blood T cell repertoires in COVID-19. Clones were read by immunoSEQ multiplex PCR, and TCRdb kept only the in-frame ones, dropping some. The sample includes roughly 60,000 clones, around four fifths of them seen just once. Source material: peripheral blood. These TCRs come from a human donor in a cohort sampled during active COVID-19. Each CDR3 is given with its conserved first and last residue. The order of the fields is CDR3 protein, CDR3 DNA, clone size, D gene, J gene, V gene. D genes are given only for firm matches. For some rows the clone size is stated as once, few or many, or as a class when expanded; others skip it.

CDR3: CASSQVPGFTEAFF; DNA: TGTGCCAGCAGCCAAGTACCAGGGTTCACTGAAGCTTTCTTT; size: NA; D: NA; J: TRBJ1-1; V: TRBV4-2
CDR3: CASSPTGGIEKLFF; DNA: TGCGCCAGCAGCCCGACAGGGGGGATTGAAAAACTGTTTTTT; size: NA; D: TRBD1; J: TRBJ1-4; V: TRBV5-1
CDR3: CASTRTDGYTF; DNA: TGTGCCAGCACCCGGACAGATGGCTACACCTTC; size: NA; D: NA; J: TRBJ1-2; V: TRBV7-9
CDR3: CASSLSSPLHF; DNA: TGTGCCAGCAGTCTGAGTTCACCCCTCCACTTT; size: once; D: NA; J: TRBJ1-6; V: TRBV6-5
CDR3: CASSPQGTPSSGNTIYF; DNA: TGTGCCAGCAGCCCCCAGGGGACACCGAGCTCTGGAAACACCATATATTTT; size: few; D: NA; J: TRBJ1-3; V: TRBV7-2
CDR3: CASSLAPGVNTEAFF; DNA: TGTGCCAGCAGCTTAGCGCCAGGGGTGAACACTGAAGCTTTCTTT; size: NA; D: NA; J: TRBJ1-1; V: TRBV7-2
CDR3: CASSLGQGGSSPLHF; DNA: TGTGCCAGCAGTTTGGGGCAGGGGGGATCTTCACCCCTCCACTTT; size: NA; D: TRBD1; J: TRBJ1-6; V: TRBV25-1
CDR3: CASSERERHEQYF; DNA: TGCGCCAGCAGCGAGCGGGAGAGGCACGAGCAGTACTTC; size: NA; D: TRBD2; J: TRBJ2-7; V: TRBV10-1
CDR3: CASTWGLTGNTEAFF; DNA: TGCGCCAGCACCTGGGGCCTTACAGGGAACACTGAAGCTTTCTTT; size: NA; D: NA; J: TRBJ1-1; V: TRBV10-2
CDR3: CASSLARGTGNEQFF; DNA: TGCGCCAGCAGCTTGGCCAGGGGGACGGGGAATGAGCAGTTCTTC; size: NA; D: TRBD1; J: TRBJ2-1; V: TRBV5-1
CDR3: CASRADGGRWTSTDTQYF; DNA: TGTGCCAGCAGAGCCGACGGCGGGCGGTGGACGAGCACAGATACGCAGTATTTT; size: NA; D: NA; J: TRBJ2-3; V: TRBV7-9
CDR3: CASGRGGPGNTEAFF; DNA: TGTGCCAGCGGGAGGGGAGGGCCGGGGAACACTGAAGCTTTCTTT; size: NA; D: NA; J: TRBJ1-1; V: TRBV6-5
CDR3: CASSFLRETQYF; DNA: TGTGCCAGCAGTTTTCTTAGAGAGACCCAGTACTTC; size: NA; D: NA; J: TRBJ2-5; V: TRBV28
CDR3: CASSQGGSASGRGEQYF; DNA: TGTGCCAGCAGCCAAGGGGGGAGTGCTAGCGGGAGAGGGGAGCAGTACTTC; size: NA; D: TRBD2; J: TRBJ2-7; V: TRBV3-1/TRBV3-2
CDR3: CASSWGGSSYNEQFF; DNA: TGTGCCAGCAGCTGGGGGGGCAGTTCCTACAATGAGCAGTTCTTC; size: NA; D: NA; J: TRBJ2-1; V: TRBV4-2
CDR3: CSASEGVSGELFF; DNA: TGCAGTGCTAGTGAAGGGGTCTCCGGGGAGCTGTTTTTT; size: NA; D: NA; J: TRBJ2-2; V: TRBV20-1
CDR3: CASSSGQGSNEQFF; DNA: TGTGCCAGCAGCTCGGGACAGGGGTCGAATGAGCAGTTCTTC; size: few; D: TRBD1; J: TRBJ2-1; V: TRBV7-6
CDR3: CASSVDREETQYF; DNA: TGCGCCAGCAGCGTGGACAGGGAAGAGACCCAGTACTTC; size: NA; D: TRBD1; J: TRBJ2-5; V: TRBV5-1
CDR3: CASSPPGPAGYGYTF; DNA: TGTGCCAGCAGCCCTCCCGGTCCGGCGGGCTATGGCTACACCTTC; size: NA; D: NA; J: TRBJ1-2; V: TRBV28
CDR3: CASSAGGAAGYEQYF; DNA: TGTGCCAGCAGCGCCGGTGGGGCCGCCGGGTACGAGCAGTACTTC; size: NA; D: NA; J: TRBJ2-7; V: TRBV7-2
CDR3: CASSPGQGRAEQFF; DNA: TGCGCCAGCAGCCCCGGACAGGGGAGGGCTGAGCAGTTCTTC; size: NA; D: TRBD1; J: TRBJ2-1; V: TRBV5-1
CDR3: CASSSWDTGEQYF; DNA: TGTGCCAGCAGTTCCTGGGACACGGGCGAGCAGTACTTC; size: NA; D: NA; J: TRBJ2-7; V: TRBV6-5
CDR3: CSVTGTSGRWNEQFF; DNA: TGCAGCGTTACCGGGACTAGCGGGAGGTGGAATGAGCAGTTCTTC; size: NA; D: TRBD2; J: TRBJ2-1; V: TRBV29-1
CDR3: CATAMFMPGANSPLHF; DNA: TGTGCCACCGCGATGTTTATGCCAGGGGCAAATTCACCCCTCCACTTT; size: many; D: NA; J: TRBJ1-6; V: TRBV5-5
CDR3: CASSYTGLRIGELFF; DNA: TGTGCCAGCAGCTACACGGGACTGCGGATCGGGGAGCTGTTTTTT; size: NA; D: NA; J: TRBJ2-2; V: TRBV5-6
CDR3: CASSQLQGAQNSPLHF; DNA: TGTGCCAGCAGCCAGTTACAGGGGGCACAGAATTCACCCCTCCACTTT; size: few; D: TRBD1; J: TRBJ1-6; V: TRBV3-1/TRBV3-2
CDR3: CASSLQGNPNSPLHF; DNA: TGTGCCAGCTCACTCCAGGGCAACCCCAATTCACCCCTCCACTTT; size: few; D: NA; J: TRBJ1-6; V: TRBV18
CDR3: CASSFLTGTSGMDEQFF; DNA: TGTGCCAGCAGCTTTCTTACCGGGACTAGCGGGATGGATGAGCAGTTCTTC; size: NA; D: TRBD2; J: TRBJ2-1; V: TRBV3-1/TRBV3-2
CDR3: CASSQDLRGIYGYTF; DNA: TGTGCCAGCAGCCAAGATCTTAGGGGCATCTATGGCTACACCTTC; size: NA; D: NA; J: TRBJ1-2; V: TRBV4-2
CDR3: CASSQQGGNTEAFF; DNA: TGTGCCAGCAGCCAACAGGGCGGGAACACTGAAGCTTTCTTT; size: NA; D: NA; J: TRBJ1-1; V: TRBV4-2
CDR3: CASSSDSPYEQYF; DNA: TGTGCCAGCAGCTCCGACAGCCCCTACGAGCAGTACTTC; size: NA; D: NA; J: TRBJ2-7; V: TRBV7-2
CDR3: CASRPRTGIGGELFF; DNA: TGTGCCAGCAGGCCCAGGACAGGGATTGGCGGGGAGCTGTTTTTT; size: NA; D: TRBD1; J: TRBJ2-2; V: TRBV2
CDR3: CASSITSGGAGEQFF; DNA: TGTGCCAGCAGTATTACTAGCGGGGGGGCTGGGGAGCAGTTCTTC; size: NA; D: TRBD2; J: TRBJ2-1; V: TRBV28
CDR3: CASSGGQGANGNTIYF; DNA: TGTGCCAGCAGCGGGGGACAGGGGGCTAATGGAAACACCATATATTTT; size: NA; D: NA; J: TRBJ1-3; V: TRBV21-1
CDR3: CASSVAGSMETQYF; DNA: TGTGCCAGCAGCGTTGCGGGCTCCATGGAGACCCAGTACTTC; size: NA; D: NA; J: TRBJ2-5; V: TRBV9
CDR3: CASSLYQGAPGNEQFF; DNA: TGTGCCAGCAGCTTATATCAGGGGGCGCCCGGTAATGAGCAGTTCTTC; size: few; D: TRBD1; J: TRBJ2-1; V: TRBV13
CDR3: CASSRGASGRVNEQFF; DNA: TGTGCCAGCAGCCGGGGGGCTAGCGGGAGAGTTAATGAGCAGTTCTTC; size: NA; D: TRBD2; J: TRBJ2-1; V: TRBV6-6
CDR3: CASSSGVELGAFF; DNA: TGTGCCAGCAGCTCGGGGGTGGAGCTGGGGGCTTTCTTT; size: few; D: NA; J: TRBJ1-1; V: TRBV7-8
CDR3: CASSVVGGSNEKLFF; DNA: TGTGCCAGCAGCGTAGTCGGGGGAAGTAATGAAAAACTGTTTTTT; size: few; D: NA; J: TRBJ1-4; V: TRBV9
CDR3: CASSLTRVGELFF; DNA: TGTGCCAGCAGCCTGACCAGGGTCGGGGAGCTGTTTTTT; size: NA; D: NA; J: TRBJ2-2; V: TRBV5-6
CDR3: CAAGGTNTGELFF; DNA: TGTGCCGCGGGGGGAACGAACACCGGGGAGCTGTTTTTT; size: few; D: TRBD2; J: TRBJ2-2; V: TRBV2
CDR3: CASSPRRDYNSPLHF; DNA: TGTGCCAGTAGTCCCCGACGGGACTATAATTCACCCCTCCACTTT; size: few; D: NA; J: TRBJ1-6; V: TRBV19